These T cell receptor beta chains were read from a single sample in a study of cytomegalovirus exposure and HLA in healthy donors. Repertoires were generated with immunoSEQ multiplex PCR, while TCRdb's copy carries only in-frame clones and drops some. The profile shows about 89,000 clones, around nine tenths of them singletons. The sample was PBMCs. These receptors were obtained from a man aged 30-40 years in good health and CMV-seropositive. CDR3s include the opening cysteine and the closing phenylalanine or tryptophan. D genes are given only for firm matches. Some rows have no size entry. The others give once, few or many, or a class for an expanded clone.

TRBJ1-4	TRBD1	TRBV28	.	TGTGCCAGCAGTCCCCCGCAGGGGGCTTTTGAAAAACTGTTTTTT	CASSPPQGAFEKLFF
TRBJ2-3	.	TRBV29-1	.	TGCAGCGTTGTCTGGCGGAGAAGCACAGATACGCAGTATTTT	CSVVWRRSTDTQYF
TRBJ2-2	TRBD2	TRBV5-1	.	TGCGCCAGCAGCGTAATACTAGCGATAAACACCGGGGAGCTGTTTTTT	CASSVILAINTGELFF
TRBJ2-7	TRBD2	TRBV25-1	.	TGTGCCAGCAGTCCGGGGGGAAGTTGGAGAACCTACGAGCAGTACTTC	CASSPGGSWRTYEQYF
TRBJ1-4	TRBD1	TRBV6-5	.	TGTGCCAGCAGTGGAGGGACAGGGCCTAATGAAAAACTGTTTTTT	CASSGGTGPNEKLFF
TRBJ2-7	.	TRBV27	once	TGTGCCAGCAGTTTTACCGGTCCATACTACGAGCAGTACTTC	CASSFTGPYYEQYF
TRBJ1-4	TRBD1	TRBV9	.	TGTGCCAGCGGACGGACAGGGACTAATGAAAAACTGTTTTTT	CASGRTGTNEKLFF
TRBJ2-5	TRBD1	TRBV6-5	.	TGTGCCAGCAGTTACGGCAGGGGGCTGGAAGAGACCCAGTACTTC	CASSYGRGLEETQYF
TRBJ2-5	.	TRBV19	.	TGTGCCAGTGCAAGGTGGGGAGACCAAGAGACCCAGTACTTC	CASARWGDQETQYF
TRBJ2-7	TRBD1	TRBV19	.	TGTGCCAGTGCCACGGACAGGGGAAGTAGGGAGCAGTACTTC	CASATDRGSREQYF
TRBJ1-2	TRBD1	TRBV5-4	.	TGTGCCAGCAGCGGCGGGACAGGTCAATTCCATGGCTACACCTTC	CASSGGTGQFHGYTF
TRBJ2-7	TRBD2	TRBV4-1	.	TGCGCCAGCAGCCAAGGGACTAGCGAGAAGAGGTGGGGGCAGTACTTC	CASSQGTSEKRWGQYF
TRBJ2-1	TRBD1	TRBV10-2	.	TGCGCCACCAGGACAGGGCTCGTCTACAATGAGCAGTTCTTC	CATRTGLVYNEQFF
TRBJ2-3	.	TRBV5-1	.	TGCGCCAGCAGCACGACTCCGACAGATACGCAGTATTTT	CASSTTPTDTQYF
TRBJ1-4	TRBD1	TRBV6-1	.	TGTGCCAGCATCCTAACACAGGGGATCGGTGAAAAACTGTTTTTT	CASILTQGIGEKLFF
TRBJ2-7	.	TRBV7-6	.	TGTGCCAGCAGCTTAGCGTCGGCTCGGGGCGAGCAGTACTTC	CASSLASARGEQYF
TRBJ2-5	.	TRBV5-1	.	TGCGCCAGCAGGGTTGAAGGACATCCCCAAGAGACCCAGTACTTC	CASRVEGHPQETQYF
TRBJ1-1	TRBD1	TRBV9	.	TGTGCCAGCAGCGTAGGGGGACAGGAGTTTGAAGCTTTCTTT	CASSVGGQEFEAFF
TRBJ1-1	TRBD1	TRBV7-8	.	TGTGCCAGCAGCTTAGATCGGACAGGGCGTAATAGTGCTTTCTTT	CASSLDRTGRNSAFF
TRBJ2-3	.	TRBV29-1	.	TGCAGCGTTAAGGATAGCCCCCTCACAGATACGCAGTATTTT	CSVKDSPLTDTQYF
TRBJ2-7	TRBD2	TRBV27	.	TGTGCCAGCAGTTCGGGACTAGCGGGATTCTACGAGCAGTACTTC	CASSSGLAGFYEQYF
TRBJ2-5	TRBD2	TRBV7-9	.	TGTGCCAGCAGCCGCTGGACTAGCGGGAGTGAGACCCAGTACTTC	CASSRWTSGSETQYF